The 14 T cell receptor beta chains in this list originate from one sample, sequenced in a study of OX40 agonist ivuxolimab in advanced cancers. The table came from immunoSEQ multiplex PCR; TCRdb's copy has only in-frame clones and leaves some out. The data contain 80,000 or so clones, roughly 93% of them seen just once; the ten biggest clones take up 0.32%. This specimen consisted of CD4+ or CD8+ T cells sorted from blood, obtained in a trial of the OX40 agonist ivuxolimab. The receptors shown here come from an adult with an advanced solid tumor such as melanoma, head and neck, liver or kidney cancer.

The rearrangement uses TRBV6-6 and TRBJ2-1; 11 nucleotides agree with TRBD2. Germline CDR1 and CDR2: MNHNY and SVGAGI (reference sequence). CDR3 length: 16 amino acids. V gave up 4 bases and J gave up 12 bases; unmatched junction bases: 14. The DNA for the CDR3 is TGTGCCAGCAGTTCAGACCGACTAGCGGGAAGGTCAGGGCAGTTCTTC. As protein: CASSSDRLAGRSGQFF.

V usage is TRBV4-3 and J usage is TRBJ1-2, with 9 bases lining up with TRBD1. The germline V gene has CDR1 LGHNA and CDR2 YSLEER. V was pared by 1 base and J by 7 bases, with 7 bases of the junction left unmatched. The CDR3 covers 15 residues. This CDR3 is CASSQAGTGFGGYTF. The DNA of the CDR3 is TGCGCCAGCAGCCAAGCCGGGACAGGGTTCGGTGGCTACACCTTC.

The CDR3 nucleotides read TGCGCCAGCAGCCAGTTGGGGTCCGGCAATGAAAAACTGTTTTTT. It is translated as CASSQLGSGNEKLFF. The chain combines TRBV4-1 with TRBJ1-4; D gene unclear. CDR1 is MGHRA, CDR2 YSYEKL, per germline. The V and J ends lost 3 bases and 5 bases respectively, with 13 bases between them. This CDR3 spans 15 amino acids.

This chain joins TRBV19 and TRBJ1-4, with 7 bases aligning to TRBD1. The ends lost 4 bases at V and 4 bases at J; junction bases unmatched: 6. The germline V gene encodes CDR1 LNHDA and CDR2 SQIVND (reference sequence). The CDR3 spans 15 residues. CDR3 sequence (DNA): TGTGCCAGTAGTAAAAACAGGGGAGGTAATGAAAAACTGTTTTTT. This codes for CASSKNRGGNEKLFF.

The chain employs TRBV5-4 and TRBJ2-7, with 16 bases aligning to TRBD2. With V trimmed by 4 bases and J by 5 bases, 12 bases remained unmatched. Germline lookup yields CDR1 SGHNT and CDR2 YYREEE (reference sequence). The CDR3 sequence is 18 residues long. Here the CDR3 DNA reads TGTGCCAGCAGCAAGGGACTAGCGGGAGGGCCGGGGGGGAACGAGCAGTACTTC. Translated, it gives CASSKGLAGGPGGNEQYF. The full variable domain, rest sourced from reference TRBV5-4 and TRBJ2-7, is ETGVTQSPTHLIKTRGQQVTLRCSSQSGHNTVSWYQQALGQGPQFIFQYYREEENGRGNFPPRFSGLQFPNYSSELNVNALELDDSALYLCASSKGLAGGPGGNEQYFGPGTRLTVT.

V usage is TRBV30 and J usage is TRBJ1-2; the match to TRBD1 covers 8 bases. Trimming cost V 4 bases and J 5 bases; bases outside gene matches: 18. The CDR3 has 17 amino acids. Germline V gene data show CDR1 as GTSNPN and CDR2 as SVGIG (reference sequence). CDR3 sequence (DNA): TGTGCCTGGATCCCGATGGGGCAGGGGGCGGAGGTGTATGGCTACACCTTC. Protein: CAWIPMGQGAEVYGYTF.

CDR3: CASSRDLSTGELFF. The DNA for the CDR3 is TGTGCCAGCTCACGGGACTTATCCACCGGGGAGCTGTTTTTT. This chain joins TRBV18 and TRBJ2-2; D might be TRBD2 (6 bases). Germline CDR1 reads KGHSH; CDR2 reads LQKENI. V lost 4 bases to trimming and J lost 4 bases, with 10 bases between them. The CDR3 has 14 residues. The full variable domain, with the rest looked up from reference TRBV18 and TRBJ2-2, is NAGVMQNPRHLVRRRGQEARLRCSPMKGHSHVYWYRQLPEEGLKFMVYLQKENIIDESGMPKERFSAEFPKEGPSILRIQQVVRGDSAAYFCASSRDLSTGELFFGEGSRLTVL.

This chain joins TRBV28 and TRBJ1-2; the D is unclear. The ends were cut back, 2 bases at V and 3 bases at J, with 4 bases in the middle. The CDR3 spans 12 residues. Germline lookup yields CDR1 MDHEN and CDR2 SYDVKM. The CDR3 bases are TGTGCCAGCAGTTTACAACACTATGGCTACACCTTC. Its translation: CASSLQHYGYTF.

The chain carries TRBV18 and TRBJ2-3, with 11 bases fitting TRBD2. The CDR3 covers 16 residues. The V gene's germline CDR1 is KGHSH and CDR2 LQKENI. The V gene end was trimmed by 4 bases and the J gene end by 1 base; junction bases not matched to a gene: 4. In DNA form, the CDR3 reads TGTGCCAGCTCACTCACTAGCGGGGGACGCACAGATACGCAGTATTTT. It is translated as CASSLTSGGRTDTQYF.

In this sample, this clone turned up once. The rearrangement links TRBV27 to TRBJ2-7; D is perhaps TRBD1 or TRBD2 (5 bases each). CDR1 is MNHEY and CDR2 is SMNVEV in the germline V gene (reference sequence). This CDR3 is 15 amino acids long. Trimming removed 3 bases from V and 0 bases from J, with 12 bases in between. The CDR3 sequence is CASSFGATSSYEQYF. In DNA, the CDR3 is TGTGCCAGCAGTTTTGGGGCCACTAGCTCCTACGAGCAGTACTTC.

This clone occurred once. This chain links TRBV6-6 with TRBJ2-7; maybe TRBD2 (6 bases). V lost 4 bases to trimming and J lost 0 bases, with 13 bases between them. Germline CDR1 is MNHNY and CDR2 is SVGAGI (reference sequence). This CDR3 is 15 amino acids long. The CDR3 DNA sequence: TGTGCCAGCAGTTCTAGCGTGTTTAGCTCCTACGAGCAGTACTTC. Its protein product is CASSSSVFSSYEQYF.

DNA for the CDR3: TGCAGCGTTGCGGGACAGGACTATGGCTACACCTTC. Encoded protein: CSVAGQDYGYTF. The chain recombines TRBV29-1 with TRBJ1-2, with 8 bases identical to TRBD1. This CDR3 is 12 amino acids long. Unmatched junction bases numbered 1, after V lost 4 bases and J lost 3 bases. CDR1 is SQVTM and CDR2 is ANQGSEA in the germline V gene.

The genes are TRBV10-1 and TRBJ2-7, with D possibly called TRBD1 or TRBD2 (5 bases each). The CDR3 sequence is 12 residues long. The V end was cut by 4 bases, the J end by 7 bases, with 11 bases between. The germline CDR1 and CDR2 sequences are WNHNN and SYGVQD (reference sequence). CDR3 in amino acids: CASSGGIGEQYF. CDR3 in DNA: TGCGCCAGCAGTGGGGGGATCGGGGAGCAGTACTTC.

The V and J genes are TRBV19 and TRBJ2-1; no clear D gene. From germline, CDR1 is LNHDA and CDR2 SQIVND (reference sequence). The CDR3 sequence is 13 residues long. V was pared by 8 bases and J by 6 bases, with 14 bases between. The CDR3 here is CASSPGRFNEQFF. CDR3 DNA: TGTGCCAGTTCCCCCGGACGATTCAATGAGCAGTTCTTC.